The 18 T cell receptor beta chains in this list originate from one sample, sequenced in a study of spatial heterogeneity in lung cancer. MiXCR, run by TCRdb on the 5' RACE reads, gives a single entry per CDR3 protein. Of 45,000 to 65,000 distinct CDR3 sequences detected, more than 6.5% appear once; the ten largest clones hold approximately 2.9%. As to time point: sample taken at primary tumor resection. Tumor, nontumor lung or frozen PBMC supplied whole RNA that was sequenced unsorted. Sample: PBMCs, taken at surgery. These receptors originate from a female donor with early-stage non-small cell lung cancer.

The table lists this clonotype with many counts. J is TRBJ2-1 and V is TRBV27; tentatively, D is TRBD2 (6 bases). Between the trimmed V and J ends, which lost 3 bases and 1 base, there was a span of 22 bases. CDR3 length: 19 amino acids. Germline V lookup: CDR1 MNHEY, CDR2 SMNVEV (reference sequence). CDR3: CASSLVPVNGDWSYNEQFF. In nucleotides, the CDR3 is TGTGCCAGCAGTTTGGTCCCCGTTAATGGGGACTGGTCCTACAATGAGCAGTTCTTC.

Many counts were recorded for this clonotype. The rearrangement joins TRBV6-2 or TRBV6-3 to TRBJ2-3; possible D gene TRBD1, 5 bases. CDR1 MNHEY and CDR2 SVGEGT come from the germline V gene. V was cut by 0 bases and J by 5 bases, with 12 bases left in between. The CDR3 spans 15 residues. CDR3 protein: CASSYSIRTQDTQYF. The CDR3 DNA is TGTGCCAGCAGTTACTCGATTAGGACACAAGATACGCAGTATTTT.

This clonotype was observed many times. The chain is built from TRBV19 and TRBJ2-2; D perhaps matches TRBD1 (5 bases). Germline CDR1 LNHDA, CDR2 SQIVND (reference sequence). The V and J ends lost 2 bases and 4 bases respectively, with 8 bases between them. The CDR3 is made up of 14 amino acids. DNA of the CDR3: TGTGCCAGTAGTATAAACCAGGGCACCGGGGAGCTGTTTTTT. Translation gives CASSINQGTGELFF.

This clonotype was observed at least ten times. In DNA, the CDR3 is TGTGCCAGCAGCTTAGAGGGGACAGTTAATTCACCCCTCCACTTT. Protein product: CASSLEGTVNSPLHF. The chain employs TRBV7-2 and TRBJ1-6; TRBD1 agrees at 7 bases. The CDR3 sequence is 15 residues long. With V trimmed by 1 base and J by 6 bases, 3 bases remained unmatched. The germline gives CDR1 SGHTA, CDR2 FQGNSA.

This clonotype came up many times. CDR3 region: CASSGRDRHSPLHF. The CDR3 bases are TGTGCCAGCAGTGGCCGGGACAGGCATTCACCCCTCCACTTT. The genes are TRBV2 and TRBJ1-6; 8 nucleotides agree with TRBD1. This CDR3 is built from 14 residues. The V segment lost 4 bases and the J segment 8 bases; nucleotides outside the gene matches: 4. Looked up from germline, CDR1 is SNHLY and CDR2 is FYNNEI.

This clonotype was counted only a few times. CDR3 sequence: CASSRDSNEKLFF. DNA of the CDR3: TGCGCCAGCAGCCGTGACAGTAATGAAAAACTGTTTTTT. This sequence joins TRBV5-1 and TRBJ1-4, with D possibly being TRBD1 (5 bases). In germline, CDR1 is SGHRS, CDR2 YFSETQ. V lost 4 bases and J 4 bases, leaving 8 bases between the germline ends. CDR3 length: 13 residues.

This clonotype was detected a few times. V is TRBV6-2 or TRBV6-3 and J is TRBJ1-6, with D unresolved. V was cut by 0 bases and J by 9 bases, with 3 bases left in between. Germline V gene lookup returns CDR1 MNHEY and CDR2 SVGEGT. CDR3 length equals 12 residues. CDR3 loop: CASSYSTSPLHF. CDR3 bases: TGTGCCAGCAGTTACTCGACTTCACCCCTCCACTTT.

This clonotype was detected only a few times. The chain's CDR3 is CASSKGWSAYEQYF. Written as DNA, the CDR3 is TGTGCCAGCAGCAAAGGCTGGTCCGCCTACGAGCAGTACTTC. This chain connects TRBV21-1 to TRBJ2-7; the table's D call, TRBD2, has no DNA check behind it. TRBV21-1 corresponds to a pseudogene. The CDR3 sequence is 14 residues long.

This clonotype appeared a few times. CDR3 sequence (DNA): TGTGCCAGCAGCCAAGAGTTTAGGGAGCTGTTTTTT. It encodes CASSQEFRELFF. The V call is TRBV14, the J call TRBJ2-2; D unclear. CDR1 is SGHDN, CDR2 FVKESK, per germline. The CDR3 runs 12 residues. V was shortened by 0 bases and J by 9 bases, with 5 bases between the two germline ends.

CDR3 nucleotide sequence: TGTGCCAGCAGTTTGACCGAGGGACAGACCGAATATTTT. Protein sequence: CASSLTEGQTEYF. The chain joins TRBV12-3 or TRBV12-4 to TRBJ1-3; TRBD1 aligns across 7 bases. CDR3 size: 13 residues. V lost 3 bases, J lost 15 bases, and 11 bases stayed unmatched.

This clonotype has a count of ten or more. The chain carries TRBV28 and TRBJ2-5; 7 bases align to TRBD2. With V trimmed by 6 bases and J by 8 bases, 9 bases remained unmatched. The V gene's germline CDR1 is MDHEN and CDR2 SYDVKM. The CDR3 is 13 amino acids. The CDR3: CASSQSGAATQYF. Written as DNA, the CDR3 is TGTGCCAGCAGCCAGAGCGGGGCGGCAACCCAGTACTTC.

This clonotype was found many times. One junction end disagrees with the germline gene, perhaps due to a read error. The chain carries TRBV7-4 and TRBJ1-5, with no clear D. This CDR3 region has 15 residues. Germline loops: CDR1 SGHVT, CDR2 SQSDAQ. In DNA form, the CDR3 reads TGTGCCAGCATCTTAGGGAGGGAAGAAGGCCAGCCCCAGCATTTT. Translating gives CASILGREEGQPQHF.

This clonotype was recorded at least ten times. This rearrangement joins TRBV20-1 to TRBJ2-1; unclear D gene. Trimming pared 3 bases from V and 0 bases from J, leaving 3 bases between. Germline V gives CDR1 DFQATT, CDR2 SNEGSKA (reference sequence). CDR3 length equals 12 residues. DNA of the CDR3: TGCAGTGCTAGGCCCTCCTACAATGAGCAGTTCTTC. Translated, it gives CSARPSYNEQFF.

This clonotype was seen many times. This chain links TRBV3-1 with TRBJ2-1; 11 bases are shared with TRBD2. With 4 bases clipped from V and 7 bases from J, the junction kept 6 bases outside the gene matches. The CDR3 is 15 amino acids. Germline loops: CDR1 LGHDT, CDR2 YNNKEL (reference sequence). For the CDR3, the DNA is TGTGCCAGCAGCCTTAGCGGGGGGGCCGGGAATGAGCAGTTCTTC. Protein product: CASSLSGGAGNEQFF.

In this sample, this clonotype turned up many times. The V gene is TRBV6-1, the J gene TRBJ2-3; D is ambiguous. Germline V lookup: CDR1 MNHNS, CDR2 SASEGT. This CDR3 spans 15 amino acids. With 2 bases removed from V and 5 bases from J, the gap between germline ends came to 14 bases. CDR3 region: CASSEWLSPGDTQYF. The CDR3 bases are TGTGCCAGCAGTGAATGGCTCTCGCCGGGAGATACGCAGTATTTT.

This clonotype was seen many times. The rearrangement links TRBV4-1 to TRBJ1-1, with D tentatively TRBD1 (6 bases). The V gene lost 10 bases and the J gene lost 6 bases, with 21 bases spanning the gap. This CDR3 is built from 14 residues. The germline V gene has CDR1 MGHRA and CDR2 YSYEKL. CDR3 protein: CANSNRVPRAEAFF. As DNA, the CDR3 is TGCGCCAATTCAAACAGGGTTCCCCGGGCTGAAGCTTTCTTT.

This clonotype came up a few times. The CDR3 nucleotides are TGTGCCAGCAGTTACTCACTCTTTCCTGGACGGCCCTTTAATGAAAAACTGTTTTTT. Protein product: CASSYSLFPGRPFNEKLFF. The V gene is TRBV6-5, the J gene TRBJ1-4, with unresolved D. Germline V gene sequence: CDR1 MNHEY, CDR2 SVGAGI. Trimming cost V 0 bases and J 4 bases, with 21 bases left between them. The CDR3 is 19 residues long.

This clonotype was recorded at least ten times. The chain joins TRBV2 to TRBJ2-1; no clear D gene. Germline V gives CDR1 SNHLY, CDR2 FYNNEI. The CDR3 is 11 amino acids. The ends were cut back, 8 bases at V and 6 bases at J, with 8 bases in the middle. CDR3 DNA sequence: TGTGCCAGCCGGCAAGCCAATGAGCAGTTCTTC. This translates into CASRQANEQFF. Full variable domain (remainder filled in from reference TRBV2 and TRBJ2-1): EPEVTQTPSHQVTQMGQEVILRCVPISNHLYFYWYRQILGQKVEFLVSFYNNEISEKSEIFDDQFSVERPDGSNFTLKIRSTKLEDSAMYFCASRQANEQFFGPGTRLTVL.